The clone carrying this TCR beta chain was seen repeatedly, ten times or more. As yet, its antigen is unknown. CDR3 length equals 16 residues. CDR1 is SGHDN, CDR2 FVKESK, per germline. V shed 1 base and J shed 0 bases, with 7 bases lying between them. Described time point: healthy volunteer bleed at 2 weeks. The authors' total RNA extraction used unfractionated whole blood. The entry originates in a study of human T cells and chemical hapten exposure. Overall study findings and caveats: DPC sensitization did not alter TCRs above 1 in 1000 frequency.

The library gave individual cDNA molecules unique molecular identifiers. Each CDR3 protein gets one entry after TCRdb re-called the RACE reads with MiXCR. The table has about 130,000 distinct CDR3 sequences, approximately 10% seen once; the top ten hold about 1.8%. This TCR came from a male donor in good health. Some clones in this sample may be carry-over from other donors' samples. This sequence joins TRBV14 and TRBJ2-6; D gene unclear. Specimen: whole blood. The CDR3 nucleotides are TGTGCCAGCAGCCAAGGGCAGTTCTCTGGGGCCAACGTCCTGACTTTC. This codes for CASSQGQFSGANVLTF.